The 29 T cell receptor beta chains listed next were all sequenced from one sample in a study of beta chain features in type 1 diabetes. Study-level points and caveats: Among patients with Type 1 diabetes, TCRB CDR3s were moderately but significantly shorter in every one of the four CD4+ subsets.

Isolated RNA was reverse transcribed in full, so expressed TCRB transcripts were sequenced. Repertoires were generated with immunoSEQ multiplex PCR, while TCRdb's copy carries only in-frame clones and drops some. The table shows tens of thousands of clones, with about 60% occurring only once. These receptors' targets are unknown. Sequencing input: stem cell memory CD4+ T cells from blood. The receptors shown here come from a woman aged 25-40 years with type 1 diabetes.

This chain links TRBV7-2 with TRBJ2-3; TRBD2 aligns across 10 bases. The CDR3 contains 16 residues. The germline V gene has CDR1 SGHTA and CDR2 FQGNSA. The junction had 3 bases not matched to a gene; V was cut back by 1 base and J by 2 bases. In nucleotides, the CDR3 is TGTGCCAGCAGCTTAGGACTAGCGGGCTACACAGATACGCAGTATTTT. Translation: CASSLGLAGYTDTQYF.

The chain employs TRBV5-1 and TRBJ1-1; possibly TRBD1 for D (6 bases). There are 16 residues in the CDR3. V lost 6 bases and J lost 4, with 22 bases in between. Germline-derived CDR1 and CDR2 are SGHRS and YFSETQ. This CDR3 is CASTTAGAVLSTEAFF. The CDR3 region has the DNA TGCGCCAGCACCACCGCAGGGGCGGTTCTGAGCACTGAAGCTTTCTTT.

V usage is TRBV7-7 and J usage is TRBJ2-5; 9 bases line up with TRBD2. With the DNA end fitting TRBJ2-7 better, the J assignment may be wrong. This CDR3 is 13 amino acids long. Looked up from germline, CDR1 is SSHAT and CDR2 is FNYEAQ (reference sequence). The CDR3 region is CASAAAGGGEQYF. CDR3 coding DNA: TGTGCTAGCGCCGCGGCGGGAGGGGGCGAGCAGTACTTC.

In its sample, this clone was seen a few times. The genes are TRBV21-1 and TRBJ1-3; TRBD1 was called by the table and not checked on the DNA. TRBV21-1 is shown as a pseudogene. The CDR3 spans 16 residues. The DNA for the CDR3 is TGTGCCAGCAGCGGGCGTTGTCCTTTCTCTGGAAACACCATATATTTT. Translating gives CASSGRCPFSGNTIYF.

This chain uses TRBV7-9 with TRBJ2-1; perhaps TRBD2 as D (6 bases). V shed 3 bases and J shed 9 bases, with 18 bases lying between them. Looked up from germline, CDR1 is SEHNR and CDR2 is FQNEAQ (reference sequence). The CDR3 covers 15 residues. As DNA, the CDR3 is TGTGCCAGCAGCTTGGTCGTTAGCGGAGGCCGTGAGCAGTTCTTC. Protein product: CASSLVVSGGREQFF. Full variable domain (outside the CDR3, taken from reference TRBV7-9 and TRBJ2-1): DTGVSQNPRHKITKRGQNVTFRCDPISEHNRLYWYRQTLGQGPEFLTYFQNEAQLEKSRLLSDRFSAERPKGSFSTLEIQRTEQGDSAMYLCASSLVVSGGREQFFGPGTRLTVL.

The chain uses TRBV2 and TRBJ2-3; D not certain. In germline, CDR1 is SNHLY, CDR2 FYNNEI. This CDR3 region has 14 residues. V dropped 3 bases and J dropped 0 bases, with 7 bases sitting between them. CDR3 bases: TGTGCCAGCAGTGACGGGTTCAGCACAGATACGCAGTATTTT. This sequence encodes CASSDGFSTDTQYF.

J is TRBJ2-7 and V is TRBV7-9; D is perhaps TRBD2 (6 bases). Germline CDR1 is SEHNR and CDR2 is FQNEAQ (reference sequence). The CDR3 runs 15 residues. V was trimmed by 2 bases and J by 2 bases, leaving 13 bases between them. CDR3 protein: CASSLRAPGAYEQYF. In nucleotides, the CDR3 is TGTGCCAGCAGCTTAAGGGCCCCGGGGGCCTACGAGCAGTACTTC.

The genes are TRBV7-9 and TRBJ1-2, with a weak D call TRBD1 (6 bases). V shed 7 bases and J shed 8 bases, with 20 bases lying between them. In germline, CDR1 is SEHNR, CDR2 FQNEAQ (reference sequence). The CDR3 totals 14 residues. The CDR3 region has the DNA TGTGCCAGCACCGCCTCGACAGGATGGGACGGCTACACCTTC. Translation gives CASTASTGWDGYTF.

The chain joins TRBV5-4 to TRBJ2-7, with 11 bases fitting TRBD2. Germline CDR1 and CDR2: SGHNT and YYREEE (reference sequence). This CDR3 is built from 16 residues. Trimming took 3 bases from V and 6 from J; bases not matched to a gene: 11. The CDR3 DNA sequence: TGTGCCAGCAGCTCCAGGACTAGCGGGTTATTTGGCGAGCAGTACTTC. The encoded protein is CASSSRTSGLFGEQYF.

The V call is TRBV5-4, the J call TRBJ2-3, with TRBD2 matching over 10 bases. CDR1 and CDR2 (germline): SGHNT, YYREEE (reference sequence). This CDR3 is 15 amino acids long. The V segment lost 3 bases and the J segment 1 base; nucleotides outside the gene matches: 2. The CDR3: CASSWGTSGTDTQYF. The CDR3 DNA is TGTGCCAGCAGCTGGGGGACTAGCGGCACAGATACGCAGTATTTT.

This clone has just a few counts. The chain links TRBV29-1 to TRBJ1-1; tentatively, D is TRBD1 (5 bases). Germline CDR1 SQVTM, CDR2 ANQGSEA. Trimming shortened V by 5 bases and J by 4 bases, and 11 bases separated the two germline ends. The CDR3 has 12 amino acids. CDR3 coding DNA: TGCAGCGTTCTCCTCGGGGGCACTGAAGCTTTCTTT. As protein: CSVLLGGTEAFF.

This chain's CDR3 is CASSSQGARHEQYF. In DNA form, the CDR3 reads TGTGCCAGTAGTTCACAGGGGGCCCGGCACGAGCAGTACTTC. This rearrangement joins TRBV19 to TRBJ2-7, with 9 bases lining up with TRBD1. Trimming removed 5 bases from V and 5 bases from J; junction bases left unmatched: 7. CDR3 length: 14 residues. Germline lookup yields CDR1 LNHDA and CDR2 SQIVND (reference sequence). Looking up the rest from reference TRBV19 and TRBJ2-7 gives the full variable domain: DGGITQSPKYLFRKEGQNVTLSCEQNLNHDAMYWYRQDPGQGLRLIYYSQIVNDFQKGDIAEGYSVSREKKESFPLTVTSAQKNPTAFYLCASSSQGARHEQYFGPGTRLTVT.

This clone was recorded only once. This chain joins TRBV5-4 and TRBJ2-1; D might be TRBD1 (5 bases). Germline V CDR1 and CDR2: SGHNT, YYREEE (reference sequence). V was trimmed by 4 bases and J by 3 bases, leaving 14 bases between them. This CDR3 is built from 15 residues. Here the CDR3 reads CASSLAGPIYNEQFF. CDR3 DNA: TGTGCCAGCAGCCTGGCAGGGCCCATCTACAATGAGCAGTTCTTC.

The rearrangement uses TRBV7-9 and TRBJ1-1; D might be TRBD1 (5 bases). Germline V gene lookup returns CDR1 SEHNR and CDR2 FQNEAQ (reference sequence). This CDR3 has 14 residues. V lost 5 bases and J lost 4, with 14 bases in between. CDR3 in amino acids: CASSPRTPPTEAFF. DNA of the CDR3: TGTGCCAGCAGCCCCCGGACACCTCCCACTGAAGCTTTCTTT.

V and J are TRBV7-2 and TRBJ2-1; 13 bases are a match to TRBD2. CDR1 is SGHTA and CDR2 is FQGNSA in the germline V gene. This CDR3 contains 19 residues. The J segment lost 5 bases and the V segment lost 4 bases, leaving 14 bases of the junction unmatched. The CDR3 DNA follows: TGTGCCAGCAGCTACGCGGGACTAGCGGGATGGGCTGGGGACAATGAGCAGTTCTTC. Its protein product is CASSYAGLAGWAGDNEQFF.

J is TRBJ1-1 and V is TRBV5-1; D is ambiguous. The CDR3 has 13 amino acids. Germline V CDR1 and CDR2: SGHRS, YFSETQ. V was trimmed by 0 bases and J by 11 bases, leaving 14 bases between them. The CDR3 coding sequence is TGCGCCAGCAGCTTGGTCGTCGGAGACGGGGCTTTCTTT. It is translated as CASSLVVGDGAFF.

The chain carries TRBV5-6 and TRBJ1-4; TRBD1 might be the D (6 bases). This CDR3 contains 15 residues. CDR1 and CDR2 (germline): SGHDT, YYEEEE. V lost 4 bases to trimming and J lost 5 bases, with 15 bases between them. The CDR3 sequence: CASSQTARGNEKLFF. CDR3 DNA: TGTGCCAGCAGCCAGACAGCGAGGGGGAATGAAAAACTGTTTTTT.

The chain carries TRBV20-1 and TRBJ2-1; 7 nucleotides match TRBD2. From germline, CDR1 is DFQATT and CDR2 SNEGSKA (reference sequence). This CDR3 region has 10 residues. V lost 5 bases, J lost 12 bases, and 4 bases stayed unmatched. CDR3 amino acids: CSAAGVGQFF. CDR3 DNA: TGCAGTGCTGCGGGAGTCGGGCAGTTCTTC.

The chain joins TRBV28 to TRBJ2-1; the D is unclear. Germline CDR1 and CDR2: MDHEN and SYDVKM. V was shortened by 2 bases and J by 8 bases, with 7 bases between the two germline ends. The CDR3 contains 12 residues. The CDR3 coding sequence is TGTGCCAGCAGTTTAACACACGATGAGCAGTTCTTC. It translates to CASSLTHDEQFF.

This clone was observed a handful of times. The chain carries TRBV7-8 and TRBJ2-1; 13 positions agree with TRBD2. The germline CDR1 and CDR2 sequences are SGHVS and FQNEAQ. CDR3 size: 15 residues. V shed 5 bases and J 9 bases; nucleotides not matched to a gene: 7. The CDR3 sequence is CASSLRLAGGGEQFF. The DNA for the CDR3 is TGTGCCAGCAGCCTACGACTAGCGGGAGGTGGTGAGCAGTTCTTC. Filled out from reference TRBV7-8 and TRBJ2-1, the complete variable domain reads GAGVSQSPRYKVAKRGQDVALRCDPISGHVSLFWYQQALGQGPEFLTYFQNEAQLDKSGLPSDRFFAERPEGSVSTLKIQRTQQEDSAVYLCASSLRLAGGGEQFFGPGTRLTVL.

This clone was seen only once. The chain couples TRBV7-3 to TRBJ2-6; D might be TRBD2 (5 bases). The CDR3 contains 15 residues. Between the trimmed V and J ends, which lost 6 bases and 0 bases, there was a span of 9 bases. Looked up from germline, CDR1 is SGHTA and CDR2 is FQGTGA. The CDR3 here is CASRLGSSGANVLTF. The CDR3 DNA reads as TGTGCCAGCAGACTTGGGAGCTCTGGGGCCAACGTCCTGACTTTC. Drawing the rest from reference TRBV7-3 and TRBJ2-6, the complete variable domain is GAGVSQTPSNKVTEKGKYVELRCDPISGHTALYWYRQSLGQGPEFLIYFQGTGAADDSGLPNDRFFAVRPEGSVSTLKIQRTERGDSAVYLCASRLGSSGANVLTFGAGSRLTVL.

The V and J genes are TRBV7-9 and TRBJ2-1; TRBD2 matches 14 bases. Germline CDR1 reads SEHNR; CDR2 reads FQNEAQ (reference sequence). The CDR3 covers 16 residues. J gave up 7 bases and V 1 base, and 3 bases lay outside the gene matches. CDR3 DNA sequence: TGTGCCAGCAGCTTAGGACTAGCGGGAGGGCTGAATGAGCAGTTCTTC. It encodes CASSLGLAGGLNEQFF.

The rearrangement links TRBV29-1 to TRBJ1-2; 10 positions match TRBD1. Germline V gene sequence: CDR1 SQVTM, CDR2 ANQGSEA. This CDR3 contains 12 residues. The ends lost 6 bases at V and 9 bases at J; junction bases unmatched: 7. In DNA, the CDR3 is TGCAGCGTAACCGGGACAGGGGACCGCTACACCTTC. It encodes CSVTGTGDRYTF.

The chain uses TRBV13 and TRBJ2-1; TRBD2 is a possible D gene (6 bases). V lost 3 bases and J 7 bases, leaving 13 bases between the germline ends. The CDR3 extends over 14 amino acids. Germline V gives CDR1 PRHDT, CDR2 FYEKMQ (reference sequence). The CDR3 protein is CASSLGLTGNEQFF. The CDR3 bases are TGTGCCAGCAGCTTGGGACTGACGGGAAATGAGCAGTTCTTC.

J is TRBJ2-3 and V is TRBV10-3, with a possible D match to TRBD2 (6 bases). The V and J ends lost 10 bases and 0 bases respectively, with 11 bases between them. CDR3 length equals 13 residues. Germline V gene lookup returns CDR1 ENHRY and CDR2 SYGVKD. The CDR3 sequence: CASQGRSTDTQYF. Here the CDR3 DNA reads TGTGCCAGCCAAGGGAGGAGCACAGATACGCAGTATTTT.

V is TRBV6-5 and J is TRBJ1-1; D may be TRBD1 (5 bases). This CDR3 is built from 15 residues. Trimming took off 3 bases at V and 6 bases at J, with 17 bases between the two ends. From germline, CDR1 is MNHEY and CDR2 SVGAGI. The CDR3 nucleotides are TGTGCCAGCAGTTATTTCCTCAGGGAAGGCGCTGAAGCTTTCTTT. Amino acid sequence: CASSYFLREGAEAFF.

The chain joins TRBV7-9 to TRBJ2-1, with a weak D call TRBD2 (6 bases). Trimming shortened V by 1 base and J by 8 bases, and 15 bases separated the two germline ends. The CDR3 spans 15 residues. In germline, CDR1 is SEHNR, CDR2 FQNEAQ (reference sequence). The DNA of the CDR3 is TGTGCCAGCAGCTTAGGGGCCGGGAGTTTGTATGAGCAGTTCTTC. Encoded protein: CASSLGAGSLYEQFF.

In this sample, this clone turned up a few times. The chain recombines TRBV29-1 with TRBJ1-1; D is undetermined. The V and J ends lost 4 bases and 2 bases respectively, with 8 bases between them. The CDR3 runs 12 residues. Germline V CDR1 and CDR2: SQVTM, ANQGSEA. The CDR3 sequence is CSVGSYNTEAFF. Here the CDR3 DNA reads TGCAGCGTTGGTTCGTATAACACTGAAGCTTTCTTT.

The chain recombines TRBV6-1 with TRBJ1-2, with 8 bases fitting TRBD1. The CDR3 has 15 residues. From germline, CDR1 is MNHNS and CDR2 SASEGT. V trimming: 4 bases; J trimming: 1 base; junction bases outside the gene matches: 5. As DNA, the CDR3 is TGTGCCAGCAGTGTCCAGGGGGCGGGTAACTATGGCTACACCTTC. Translated, it gives CASSVQGAGNYGYTF.